The 22 T cell receptor beta chains below come from one sample, sequenced in a study of T cells in Graves' hyperthyroidism and ophthalmopathy. Template material for amplifying TCR beta CDR3 regions consisted of RNA transcripts. An initial round of RT-PCR targeting the TCR CDR3 relied on the HTBI primer set. TCRdb analysed the multiplex PCR reads with MiXCR anew, one entry per CDR3 protein. Of 400,000 to 450,000 distinct CDR3 sequences in the sample, approximately 14% were seen once. The sequenced sample was blood. Receptor source: a man between 18 and 29 years old with Graves' ophthalmopathy.

This clonotype was seen many times. This chain links TRBV6-1 with TRBJ2-3, with D maybe TRBD2 (7 bases). Germline assignment: CDR1 MNHNS and CDR2 SASEGT. V lost 7 bases to trimming and J lost 2 bases, with 19 bases between them. This CDR3 region has 16 residues. The CDR3 loop reads CASTPGGYSTTDTQYF. The CDR3 nucleotides read TGTGCCAGCACCCCGGGGGGCTATTCCACCACAGATACGCAGTATTTT.

This clonotype was detected many times. This chain uses TRBV11-3 with TRBJ2-3; 9 positions match TRBD1. Germline assignment: CDR1 SGHNT and CDR2 YENEEA. This CDR3 comprises 14 residues. Trimming took 5 bases from V and 5 from J; bases not matched to a gene: 5. The CDR3 nucleotides read TGTGCCAGCAGCCCCGGACAGGGGTTAGATACGCAGTATTTT. This sequence encodes CASSPGQGLDTQYF.

The chain joins TRBV27 to TRBJ2-7; 8 nucleotides align to TRBD2. The CDR3 totals 13 residues. With V trimmed by 2 bases and J by 6 bases, 3 bases remained unmatched. CDR1 and CDR2 from the germline V gene are MNHEY and SMNVEV (reference sequence). CDR3 DNA: TGTGCCAGCAGTTTACGACTAGCGCGCGAGCAGTACTTC. This sequence encodes CASSLRLAREQYF.

This clonotype was seen ten or more times. The chain uses TRBV20-1 and TRBJ1-2; D perhaps matches TRBD1 (6 bases). Germline V gene sequence: CDR1 DFQATT, CDR2 SNEGSKA (reference sequence). Between the trimmed V and J ends, which lost 6 bases and 7 bases, there was a span of 24 bases. CDR3 length: 15 residues. DNA for the CDR3: TGCAGTGCCCCCGAACAGGGAAAGGCAATCCCTGGCTACACCTTC. This translates into CSAPEQGKAIPGYTF.

This clonotype has ten or more counts. The genes are TRBV5-1 and TRBJ2-2; D unresolved. The CDR3 is 15 residues long. Germline V gives CDR1 SGHRS, CDR2 YFSETQ. Trimming left V 0 bases short and J 2 bases short, with 8 bases between. In DNA, the CDR3 is TGCGCCAGCAGCTTGGGACGGATCAACACCGGGGAGCTGTTTTTT. Residues: CASSLGRINTGELFF. Based on the CDR3 plus reference TRBV5-1 and TRBJ2-2, the full variable domain is KAGVTQTPRYLIKTRGQQVTLSCSPISGHRSVSWYQQTPGQGLQFLFEYFSETQRNKGNFPGRFSGRQFSNSRSEMNVSTLELGDSALYLCASSLGRINTGELFFGEGSRLTVL.

At least ten counts were recorded for this clonotype. This chain connects TRBV7-2 to TRBJ1-2, with D possibly matching TRBD1 (6 bases). V lost 1 base, J lost 3 bases, and 12 bases lay in between. CDR1 is SGHTA, CDR2 FQGNSA, per germline. This CDR3 contains 15 residues. The CDR3 DNA sequence: TGTGCCAGCAGCTTAGGCCCAGGGGAGTACTATGGCTACACCTTC. Encoded protein: CASSLGPGEYYGYTF.

This clonotype was recorded a few times. The DNA of the CDR3 is TGTGCCATCAGTATAACCGGGAACCCCAATGAAAAACTGTTTTTT. Protein: CAISITGNPNEKLFF. V gene TRBV10-3 combines with J gene TRBJ1-4; D is unresolved. V lost 5 bases, J lost 5 bases, and 15 bases lay in between. The germline gives CDR1 ENHRY, CDR2 SYGVKD. The CDR3 contains 15 residues.

In this sample, this clonotype turned up a few times. V gene TRBV4-2 combines with J gene TRBJ2-7; 12 bases line up with TRBD2. V was pared by 3 bases and J by 3 bases, with 9 bases of the junction left unmatched. This CDR3 is 17 amino acids long. Germline-derived CDR1 and CDR2 are LGHNA and YNFKEQ. CDR3 sequence (DNA): TGTGCCAGCAGCCAGACTAGCGGGAGAAGAGGGGTCTACGAGCAGTACTTC. Translated: CASSQTSGRRGVYEQYF.

This clonotype was observed a handful of times. The junction departs from the called germline gene at one end, perhaps through a read error. V and J are TRBV7-9 and TRBJ2-3, with D maybe TRBD2 (5 bases). This CDR3 comprises 15 residues. From germline, CDR1 is SEHNR and CDR2 FQNEAQ (reference sequence). The CDR3 DNA is TGTGCCAGCAGCTTAGGGGCAGGAGGCACAGATGCGCAGTATTTT. This sequence encodes CASSLGAGGTDAQYF. The full variable domain, completed using reference TRBV7-9 and TRBJ2-3, is DTGVSQNPRHKITKRGQNVTFRCDPISEHNRLYWYRQTLGQGPEFLTYFQNEAQLEKSRLLSDRFSAERPKGSFSTLEIQRTEQGDSAMYLCASSLGAGGTDAQYFGPGTRLTVL.

This clonotype has a handful of counts. The chain employs TRBV29-1 and TRBJ2-5, with TRBD2 as a possible D gene (6 bases). Trimming shortened V by 0 bases and J by 5 bases, and 13 bases separated the two germline ends. The V gene's germline CDR1 is SQVTM and CDR2 ANQGSEA. CDR3 length equals 14 residues. The CDR3 DNA sequence: TGCAGCGTTGAAGATCAGAGGGAGGAGGAGACCCAGTACTTC. Protein product: CSVEDQREEETQYF.

The chain carries TRBV19 and TRBJ1-4, with TRBD1 matching 8 bases. Germline assignment: CDR1 LNHDA and CDR2 SQIVND (reference sequence). V dropped 5 bases and J dropped 8; count of bases not matched to a gene: 1. This CDR3 is built from 12 residues. CDR3 loop: CASSYRGEKLFF. Written as DNA, the CDR3 is TGTGCCAGTAGTTACAGGGGGGAAAAACTGTTTTTT.

In its sample, this clonotype was seen many times. This chain connects TRBV20-1 to TRBJ1-2; TRBD1 is a possible D gene (6 bases). V lost 4 bases, J lost 2 bases, and 14 bases lay in between. The CDR3 is 14 residues long. CDR1 and CDR2 (germline): DFQATT, SNEGSKA (reference sequence). As DNA, the CDR3 is TGCAGTGCTACCGAGCGCGGACAGAACTATGGCTACACCTTC. This encodes CSATERGQNYGYTF.

This clonotype was observed many times. The chain is built from TRBV12-3 or TRBV12-4 and TRBJ2-1, with D perhaps TRBD1 or TRBD2 (5 bases each). This CDR3 is 16 amino acids long. Trimming stripped 1 base from V and 4 bases from J, with 14 bases between. CDR3 nucleotide sequence: TGTGCCAGCAGTTTAGGTAGGGGACCTGCATACAATGAGCAGTTCTTC. Residues: CASSLGRGPAYNEQFF.

This clonotype was found many times. The chain carries TRBV11-2 and TRBJ1-4; D is unclear. The CDR3 covers 14 residues. V gave up 5 bases and J gave up 3 bases, with 10 bases separating them. CDR1 and CDR2 from the germline V gene are SGHAT and FQNNGV. The CDR3 region is CASSLRTSNEKLFF. The DNA for the CDR3 is TGTGCCAGCAGCCTGAGGACCTCTAATGAAAAACTGTTTTTT.

The CDR3 here is CASTRGSGYEQYF. For the CDR3, the DNA is TGTGCCAGCACTAGAGGCAGCGGTTACGAGCAGTACTTC. This chain links TRBV5-6 with TRBJ2-7; a possible D gene is TRBD2 (5 bases). Trimming pared 6 bases from V and 4 bases from J, leaving 14 bases between. Germline CDR1 is SGHDT and CDR2 is YYEEEE. The CDR3 is made up of 13 amino acids.

The chain joins TRBV19 to TRBJ1-1, with D possibly matching TRBD1 (6 bases). The CDR3 length is 17 residues. Germline V CDR1 and CDR2: LNHDA, SQIVND (reference sequence). The ends were cut back, 5 bases at V and 11 bases at J, with 30 bases in the middle. For the CDR3, the DNA is TGTGCCAGTAGTGGGTTAACAGGGAGCTTTCGGTTCGGTGAGGCTTTCTTT. As protein: CASSGLTGSFRFGEAFF.

This clonotype was observed a few times. V usage is TRBV30 and J usage is TRBJ2-1; no clear D gene. Trimming stripped 4 bases from V and 15 bases from J, with 25 bases between. Germline V lookup: CDR1 GTSNPN, CDR2 SVGIG (reference sequence). This CDR3 region has 14 residues. CDR3 bases: TGTGCCTGGAAATATCTCTCCCCCTTCGCCAAATGGTTCTTC. It yields the protein CAWKYLSPFAKWFF.

This clonotype was counted many times. CDR3 loop: CASSPPLRGSLPEQYF. The CDR3 DNA is TGTGCCAGCAGCCCCCCCCTGCGGGGGAGTCTACCCGAGCAGTACTTC. The chain employs TRBV5-5 and TRBJ2-7; 7 positions agree with TRBD2. V was pared by 4 bases and J by 6 bases, with 16 bases of the junction left unmatched. Germline V gene data show CDR1 as SGHKS and CDR2 as YYEKEE (reference sequence). CDR3 length: 16 residues.

This clonotype was observed at least ten times. The chain is built from TRBV5-1 and TRBJ1-2; 7 bases agree with TRBD1. The ends lost 1 base at V and 4 bases at J; junction bases unmatched: 4. Germline assignment: CDR1 SGHRS and CDR2 YFSETQ. There are 14 residues in the CDR3. Here the CDR3 DNA reads TGCGCCAGCAGCTTGACAGACAGGGTCTATGGCTACACCTTC. Its protein product is CASSLTDRVYGYTF.

The chain recombines TRBV4-1 with TRBJ2-7, with TRBD2 identical over 7 bases. V trimming: 1 base; J trimming: 4 bases; junction bases outside the gene matches: 13. Germline CDR1 is MGHRA and CDR2 is YSYEKL. CDR3 size: 17 residues. The CDR3 DNA reads as TGCGCCAGCAGCCAAGCCGTGGGGCGGGAGTGGCTATACGAGCAGTACTTC. This codes for CASSQAVGREWLYEQYF.

This clonotype was counted at least ten times. The CDR3 DNA is TGTGCCAGCTCACCACCAGGGAGTGACATTCAGTACTTC. Its translation is CASSPPGSDIQYF. The rearrangement joins TRBV18 to TRBJ2-4, with a possible D match to TRBD2 (5 bases). Trimming stripped 0 bases from V and 8 bases from J, with 8 bases between. In germline, CDR1 is KGHSH, CDR2 LQKENI. The CDR3 consists of 13 residues.

This rearrangement joins TRBV6-1 to TRBJ2-5; TRBD2 matches 10 bases. The CDR3 spans 16 residues. V trimming: 8 bases; J trimming: 1 base; junction bases outside the gene matches: 10. CDR1 and CDR2 (germline): MNHNS, SASEGT. The CDR3 DNA follows: TGTGCCAGCCGCCTCTGGGGACTAGCGAGCCAAGAGACCCAGTACTTC. Translated, it gives CASRLWGLASQETQYF.